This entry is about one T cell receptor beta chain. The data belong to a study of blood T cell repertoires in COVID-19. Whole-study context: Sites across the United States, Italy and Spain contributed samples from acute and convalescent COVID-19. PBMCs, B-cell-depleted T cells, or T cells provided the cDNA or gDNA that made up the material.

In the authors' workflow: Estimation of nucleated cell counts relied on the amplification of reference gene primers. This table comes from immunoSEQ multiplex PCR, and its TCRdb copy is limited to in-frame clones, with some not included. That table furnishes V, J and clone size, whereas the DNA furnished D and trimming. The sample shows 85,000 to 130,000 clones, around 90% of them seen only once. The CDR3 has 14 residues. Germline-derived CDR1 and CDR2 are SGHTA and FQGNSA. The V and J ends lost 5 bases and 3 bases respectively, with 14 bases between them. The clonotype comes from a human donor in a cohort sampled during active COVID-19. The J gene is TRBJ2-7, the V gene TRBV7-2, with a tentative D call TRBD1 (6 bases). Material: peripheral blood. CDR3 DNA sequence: TGTGCCAGCAGCCCGGGACAAACCCTCTACGAGCAGTACTTC. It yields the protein CASSPGQTLYEQYF.